The 4 T cell receptor beta chains reported below all come from one sample, sequenced in a study of cytomegalovirus exposure and HLA in healthy donors. PCR employed 60 Vbeta and 13 Jbeta primers. The method was immunoSEQ multiplex PCR; TCRdb's version includes in-frame clones alone and lacks a portion of them. Here the sample spans hundreds of thousands of clones, roughly two thirds being singletons. Sequencing was carried out using PBMCs. Receptors originate from a female donor in good health and CMV-seronegative.

The CDR3 coding sequence is TGCGCCAGCAGCTTAGCAGGGGGCGCGAGCACAGATACGCAGTATTTT. Translation gives CASSLAGGASTDTQYF. The chain is built from TRBV5-1 and TRBJ2-3, with 8 bases identical to TRBD1. Trimming took 2 bases from V and 0 from J; bases not matched to a gene: 5. The CDR3 covers 16 residues. Germline CDR1 reads SGHRS; CDR2 reads YFSETQ. Filled out from reference TRBV5-1 and TRBJ2-3, the complete variable domain reads KAGVTQTPRYLIKTRGQQVTLSCSPISGHRSVSWYQQTPGQGLQFLFEYFSETQRNKGNFPGRFSGRQFSNSRSEMNVSTLELGDSALYLCASSLAGGASTDTQYFGPGTRLTVL.

A note on this clone: The junction does not match germline at one end; this may be a read error. V gene TRBV7-9 combines with J gene TRBJ1-1; D call uncertain. This CDR3 region has 10 residues. Per the germline V gene, CDR1 is SEHNR and CDR2 is FQNEAQ (reference sequence). The CDR3 nucleotides read TGTTCCAGCAGCCTGACTGAAGCTTTCTTT. Protein: CSSSLTEAFF.

V usage is TRBV5-6 and J usage is TRBJ1-2; perhaps TRBD1 as D (6 bases). This CDR3 has 14 amino acids. The V and J ends lost 2 bases and 3 bases respectively, with 11 bases between them. The germline V gene encodes CDR1 SGHDT and CDR2 YYEEEE. CDR3 coding DNA: TGTGCCAGCAGCTTCCAGGGGATTGACTATGGCTACACCTTC. Amino acid sequence: CASSFQGIDYGYTF.

This clone was observed a handful of times. J is TRBJ1-2 and V is TRBV27; TRBD1 aligns across 10 bases. The germline gives CDR1 MNHEY, CDR2 SMNVEV (reference sequence). The CDR3 sequence is 17 residues long. The V segment lost 8 bases and the J segment 1 base; nucleotides outside the gene matches: 13. The CDR3: CASRWGTGVSNNYGYTF. The CDR3 DNA reads TGTGCCAGCCGATGGGGGACAGGGGTCAGTAATAACTATGGCTACACCTTC.